Below are 21 T cell receptor beta chains sequenced from a single sample in a study of cytomegalovirus exposure and HLA in healthy donors (dated by TCRdb to about 2017). The library came from the immunoSEQ multiplex PCR assay. For the multiplex PCR, a mixture combining 60 forward primers for TCR Vbeta segments and 13 reverse primers for TCR Jbeta segments was used. As stored in TCRdb, this immuneACCESS dataset retains in-frame rearrangements with V and J assigned. A fraction of the clones does not appear; measured against another copy, unresolved V genes explain less than half of the discrepancy, and the remainder lacks a known reason. Here the sample has around 84,000 clones; over 75% occur a single time. The top ten hold about 3% of the sample. The sequenced sample was PBMCs. All receptors come from a man in his forties or fifties in good health and CMV-seronegative.

This chain uses TRBV21-1 with TRBJ1-2; the D segment call TRBD1 is taken from the table without a DNA check. TRBV21-1 is annotated as a pseudogene. The CDR3 is made up of 16 amino acids. CDR3 in amino acids: CASRGPQGTSFYGYTF. CDR3 sequence (DNA): TGTGCCAGCAGAGGACCACAGGGGACCTCTTTCTATGGCTACACCTTC.

The chain employs TRBV27 and TRBJ2-7; TRBD2 is a possible D gene (7 bases). V lost 5 bases to trimming and J lost 2 bases, with 22 bases between them. Germline V gene sequence: CDR1 MNHEY, CDR2 SMNVEV (reference sequence). The CDR3 has 17 amino acids. CDR3 amino acids: CASSPSRGPTVTYEQYF. For the CDR3, the DNA is TGTGCCAGCAGTCCGTCGCGGGGGCCGACGGTCACCTACGAGCAGTACTTC.

This clone was counted between two and nine times. V and J are TRBV2 and TRBJ1-1; D gene uncertain. The germline CDR1 and CDR2 sequences are SNHLY and FYNNEI. This CDR3 has 13 residues. Trimming left V 3 bases short and J 1 base short, with 6 bases between. CDR3 in DNA: TGTGCCAGCAGTGACTTAGAGAACACTGAAGCTTTCTTT. Translating gives CASSDLENTEAFF.

This clone was detected a few times. The chain recombines TRBV18 with TRBJ1-6; 8 nucleotides agree with TRBD1. Germline V gene data show CDR1 as KGHSH and CDR2 as LQKENI. The CDR3 is made up of 14 amino acids. J lost 10 bases, V lost 2 bases, and 4 bases had no gene match. This CDR3 is CASSPARGRSPLHF. In nucleotides, the CDR3 is TGTGCCAGCTCACCAGCCAGGGGGCGGTCACCCCTCCACTTT. The full variable domain, rest sourced from reference TRBV18 and TRBJ1-6, is NAGVMQNPRHLVRRRGQEARLRCSPMKGHSHVYWYRQLPEEGLKFMVYLQKENIIDESGMPKERFSAEFPKEGPSILRIQQVVRGDSAAYFCASSPARGRSPLHFGNGTRLTVT.

The V call is TRBV2, the J call TRBJ1-2; no reliable D call. Trimming shortened V by 3 bases and J by 8 bases, and 7 bases separated the two germline ends. Germline assignment: CDR1 SNHLY and CDR2 FYNNEI. CDR3 length: 11 amino acids. The CDR3 coding sequence is TGTGCCAGCAGTGAGCACAGCGGCTACACCTTC. This translates into CASSEHSGYTF.

This sequence joins TRBV11-1 and TRBJ2-2; 8 bases are a match to TRBD2. Per germline, CDR1 SGHAT and CDR2 FQDESV (reference sequence). V shed 11 bases and J 6 bases; nucleotides not matched to a gene: 2. The CDR3 is 11 amino acids. The CDR3, as DNA: TGTGCCGCGGGGGGTGCCGGGGAGCTGTTTTTT. Its translation is CAAGGAGELFF.

The rearrangement uses TRBV5-6 and TRBJ2-1, with D unclear. The V end was cut by 0 bases, the J end by 7 bases, with 20 bases between. The germline V gene has CDR1 SGHDT and CDR2 YYEEEE. There are 17 residues in the CDR3. The CDR3: CASSLAYRSARTNEQFF. Here the CDR3 DNA reads TGTGCCAGCAGCTTGGCCTATAGGTCCGCTAGAACAAATGAGCAGTTCTTC.

The V gene is TRBV6-1, the J gene TRBJ2-5; no clear D gene. Trimming left V 4 bases short and J 0 bases short, with 6 bases between. This CDR3 comprises 13 residues. Germline-derived CDR1 and CDR2 are MNHNS and SASEGT. CDR3 sequence reads: CASSGRYQETQYF. The DNA for the CDR3 is TGTGCCAGCAGTGGCAGGTACCAAGAGACCCAGTACTTC.

This clone was seen a single time. This sequence joins TRBV9 and TRBJ1-1; no definite D call. Germline V lookup: CDR1 SGDLS, CDR2 YYNGEE. V was shortened by 0 bases and J by 0 bases, with 9 bases between the two germline ends. The CDR3 length is 15 residues. As DNA, the CDR3 is TGTGCCAGCAGCGTAGGAGTGAGCTTGAACACTGAAGCTTTCTTT. Translating gives CASSVGVSLNTEAFF.

This clone occurred a few times. CDR3 amino acids: CASSLEPGTPGEQYF. As DNA, the CDR3 is TGTGCCAGCAGCTTAGAACCCGGGACACCCGGGGAGCAGTACTTC. The chain recombines TRBV11-2 with TRBJ2-7; D may be TRBD1 (6 bases). Germline values: CDR1 SGHAT, CDR2 FQNNGV. Trimming stripped 0 bases from V and 7 bases from J, with 16 bases between. The CDR3 consists of 15 residues.

The V and J genes are TRBV2 and TRBJ1-3; the match to TRBD1 covers 9 bases. V shed 0 bases and J 12 bases; nucleotides not matched to a gene: 9. Germline CDR1 SNHLY, CDR2 FYNNEI. The CDR3 sequence is 15 residues long. CDR3 in DNA: TGTGCCAGCAGTGAAGCGCCCGGGACAGGGTTTGGCATATATTTT. Protein product: CASSEAPGTGFGIYF.

In its sample, this clone was seen once. The chain is built from TRBV6-5 and TRBJ1-2; D gene unclear. V shed 6 bases and J shed 1 base, with 12 bases lying between them. Germline V CDR1 and CDR2: MNHEY, SVGAGI. The CDR3 covers 14 residues. CDR3 nucleotides: TGTGCCAGCAGGCAAGGACTGGATAACTATGGCTACACCTTC. Translation: CASRQGLDNYGYTF.

The chain has TRBV28 and TRBJ2-3; 9 nucleotides match TRBD2. The CDR3 is made up of 16 amino acids. The junction had 8 bases not matched to a gene; V was cut back by 4 bases and J by 3 bases. Germline loops: CDR1 MDHEN, CDR2 SYDVKM. The CDR3 here is CASSSPSGGRTDTQYF. In nucleotides, the CDR3 is TGTGCCAGCAGTTCCCCCAGCGGGGGGCGTACAGATACGCAGTATTTT.

This chain links TRBV28 with TRBJ1-4; D is uncertain. Germline lookup yields CDR1 MDHEN and CDR2 SYDVKM. CDR3 length equals 11 residues. Trimming left V 5 bases short and J 5 bases short, with 3 bases between. DNA of the CDR3: TGTGCCAGCAGTCCAAATGAAAAACTGTTTTTT. It translates to CASSPNEKLFF.

The CDR3 DNA follows: TGCGCCAGCAGTCCGGGACACTCAACGAACACCGGGGAGCTGTTTTTT. It is translated as CASSPGHSTNTGELFF. This chain joins TRBV23-1 and TRBJ2-2, with D possibly being TRBD1 (6 bases). TRBV23-1 is an ORF, and what it does is uncertain. This CDR3 has 16 amino acids. Trimming shortened V by 4 bases and J by 0 bases, and 12 bases separated the two germline ends.

V usage is TRBV29-1 and J usage is TRBJ2-6, with 9 bases identical to TRBD2. The CDR3 extends over 16 amino acids. Trimming took 7 bases from V and 0 from J; bases not matched to a gene: 7. Germline loops: CDR1 SQVTM, CDR2 ANQGSEA. In DNA form, the CDR3 reads TGCAGCGAACAGCGGGGGGTTTCCTCTGGGGCCAACGTCCTGACTTTC. Its protein is CSEQRGVSSGANVLTF.

This clone has only one observation. The chain is built from TRBV5-1 and TRBJ1-4; D perhaps matches TRBD1 (5 bases). Germline CDR1 reads SGHRS; CDR2 reads YFSETQ. Trimming took off 5 bases at V and 0 bases at J, with 38 bases between the two ends. The CDR3 has 24 amino acids. The DNA of the CDR3 is TGCGCCAGCAGTATAGGGATTGGGGCTGCTAGTCCCACAGTAAGGGGTGCAACTAATGAAAAACTGTTTTTT. This encodes CASSIGIGAASPTVRGATNEKLFF.

This clone was observed a handful of times. The junction departs from the called germline gene at one end, perhaps through a read error. V and J are TRBV7-7 and TRBJ2-1, with 10 bases matching TRBD2. Germline assignment: CDR1 SSHAT and CDR2 FNYEAQ (reference sequence). CDR3 length equals 16 residues. The CDR3 spells CASSRISGGNYNEQFF. Here the CDR3 DNA reads TGTGCTAGCAGCCGGATTAGCGGGGGGAATTACAATGAGCAGTTCTTC.

The chain couples TRBV7-8 to TRBJ1-3; 9 bases are a match to TRBD1. Unmatched junction bases numbered 6, after V lost 3 bases and J lost 3 bases. Germline V CDR1 and CDR2: SGHVS, FQNEAQ. This CDR3 spans 16 amino acids. The CDR3 DNA reads TGTGCCAGCAGCTTGGGACAGGGTGTCGGTGGAAACACCATATATTTT. This gives the protein CASSLGQGVGGNTIYF.

The chain joins TRBV5-1 to TRBJ2-1; maybe TRBD2 (5 bases). Trimming took off 4 bases at V and 0 bases at J, with 14 bases between the two ends. Germline-derived CDR1 and CDR2 are SGHRS and YFSETQ. The CDR3 is 16 amino acids. The CDR3 sequence: CASSPRGSGSYNEQFF. The CDR3 nucleotides are TGCGCCAGCAGCCCGCGAGGGTCGGGCTCCTACAATGAGCAGTTCTTC.

This clone was counted only a few times. The chain uses TRBV6-1 and TRBJ2-5; maybe TRBD2 (5 bases). V was clipped by 6 bases and J by 4 bases, with 12 bases between them. CDR1 is MNHNS and CDR2 is SASEGT in the germline V gene. The CDR3 has 13 amino acids. The CDR3 loop is CASRRAPGETQYF. The CDR3 region has the DNA TGTGCCAGCAGGAGGGCGCCCGGAGAGACCCAGTACTTC.